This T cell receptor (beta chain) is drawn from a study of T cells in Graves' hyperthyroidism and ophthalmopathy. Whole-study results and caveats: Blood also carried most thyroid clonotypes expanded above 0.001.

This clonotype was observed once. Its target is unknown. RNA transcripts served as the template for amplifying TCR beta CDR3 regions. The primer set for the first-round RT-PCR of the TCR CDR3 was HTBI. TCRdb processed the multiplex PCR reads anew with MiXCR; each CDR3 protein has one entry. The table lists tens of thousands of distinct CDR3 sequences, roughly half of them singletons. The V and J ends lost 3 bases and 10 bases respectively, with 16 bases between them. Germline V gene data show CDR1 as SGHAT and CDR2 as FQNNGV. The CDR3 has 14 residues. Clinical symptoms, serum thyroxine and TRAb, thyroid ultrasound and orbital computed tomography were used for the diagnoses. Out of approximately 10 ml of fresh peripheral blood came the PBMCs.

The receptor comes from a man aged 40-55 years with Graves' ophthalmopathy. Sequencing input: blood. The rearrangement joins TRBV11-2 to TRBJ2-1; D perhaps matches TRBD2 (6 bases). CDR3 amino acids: CASSFGDRAGEQFF. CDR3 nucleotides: TGTGCCAGCAGCTTCGGGGACCGCGCGGGAGAGCAGTTCTTC.